This TCR beta chain was observed in a study of cytomegalovirus exposure and HLA in healthy donors. Overall study: An earlier analysis found 95 million to 140 million unique TCR beta sequences from about 190 million T cells. Study-wide results and caveats: CMV serostatus was the sole immune exposure data available. A prior analysis recorded that most TCR beta V segments were productive about 90% or about 30% of the time.

While unrecorded immune exposures were likely, the donors were nominally healthy when sampled. PCR was performed using 60 Vbeta and 13 Jbeta primers. Produced via immunoSEQ multiplex PCR; TCRdb's table is partial and in-frame only. The sample has under 130,000 clones; under 85% are singletons. A note on this clone: The antigen is undetermined.

This CDR3 contains 15 residues. The V and J ends lost 2 bases and 2 bases, in that order; junction bases with no gene match: 6. CDR1 GTSNPN and CDR2 SVGIG come from the germline V gene (reference sequence). This receptor was taken from a man aged 18 to 30 in good health and CMV-seronegative. The sequenced material came from PBMCs. The gene calls are TRBV30 and TRBJ2-3, with 8 bases matching TRBD1. The CDR3 region is CAWSLGGQATDTQYF. Here the CDR3 DNA reads TGTGCCTGGAGTTTGGGGGGACAGGCCACAGATACGCAGTATTTT.